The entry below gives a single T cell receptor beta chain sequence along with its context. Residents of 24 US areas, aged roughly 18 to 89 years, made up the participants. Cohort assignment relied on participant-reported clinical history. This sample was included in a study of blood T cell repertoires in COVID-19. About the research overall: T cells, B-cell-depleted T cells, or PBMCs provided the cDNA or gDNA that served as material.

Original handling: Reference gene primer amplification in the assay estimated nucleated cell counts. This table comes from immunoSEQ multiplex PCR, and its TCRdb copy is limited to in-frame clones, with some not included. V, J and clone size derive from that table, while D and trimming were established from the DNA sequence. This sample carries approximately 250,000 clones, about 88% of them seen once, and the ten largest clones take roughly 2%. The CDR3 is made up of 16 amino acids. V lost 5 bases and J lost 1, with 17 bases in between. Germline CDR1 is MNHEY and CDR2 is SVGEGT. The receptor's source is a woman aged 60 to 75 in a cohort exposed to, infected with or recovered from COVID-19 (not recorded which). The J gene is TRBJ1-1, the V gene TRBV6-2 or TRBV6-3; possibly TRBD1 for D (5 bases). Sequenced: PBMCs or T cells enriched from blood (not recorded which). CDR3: CASSGSFLDRNTEAFF. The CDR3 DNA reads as TGTGCCAGCAGTGGGTCTTTTTTAGACAGGAACACTGAAGCTTTCTTT.